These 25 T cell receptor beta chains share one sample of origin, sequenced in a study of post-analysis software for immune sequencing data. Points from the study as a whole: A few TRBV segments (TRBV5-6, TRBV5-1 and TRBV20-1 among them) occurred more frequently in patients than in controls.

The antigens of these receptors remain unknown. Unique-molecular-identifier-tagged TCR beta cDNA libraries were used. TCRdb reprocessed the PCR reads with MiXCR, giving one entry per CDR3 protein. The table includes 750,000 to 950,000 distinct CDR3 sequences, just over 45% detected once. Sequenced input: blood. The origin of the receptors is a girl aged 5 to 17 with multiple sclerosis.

CDR3 residues: CASKPGAHGDFEAFF. The DNA of the CDR3 is TGTGCCAGCAAACCGGGGGCCCACGGGGACTTTGAAGCTTTCTTT. V usage is TRBV27 and J usage is TRBJ1-1, with D maybe TRBD1 (6 bases). Germline values: CDR1 MNHEY, CDR2 SMNVEV (reference sequence). Trimming removed 7 bases from V and 7 bases from J, with 22 bases in between. The CDR3 length is 15 residues.

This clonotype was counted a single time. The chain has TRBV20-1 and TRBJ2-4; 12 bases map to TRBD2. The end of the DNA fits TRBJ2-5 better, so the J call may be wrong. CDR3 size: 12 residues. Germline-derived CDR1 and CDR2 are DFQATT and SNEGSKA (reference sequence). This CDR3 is CSVLAGGETQYF. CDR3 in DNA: TGCAGTGTTCTAGCGGGAGGGGAGACCCAGTACTTC.

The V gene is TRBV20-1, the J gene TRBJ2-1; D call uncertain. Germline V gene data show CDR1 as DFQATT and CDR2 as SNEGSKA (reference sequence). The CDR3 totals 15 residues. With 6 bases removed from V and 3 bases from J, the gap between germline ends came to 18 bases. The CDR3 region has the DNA TGCAGTGCCTCCGGACCGTCCGTTATCTACAATGAGCAGTTCTTC. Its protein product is CSASGPSVIYNEQFF.

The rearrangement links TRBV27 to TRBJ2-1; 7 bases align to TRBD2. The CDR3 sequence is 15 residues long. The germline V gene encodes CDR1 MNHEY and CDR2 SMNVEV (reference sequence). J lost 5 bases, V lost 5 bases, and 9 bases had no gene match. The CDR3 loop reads CASSPGLWEHNEQFF. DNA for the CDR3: TGTGCCAGCAGTCCGGGACTATGGGAGCACAATGAGCAGTTCTTC.

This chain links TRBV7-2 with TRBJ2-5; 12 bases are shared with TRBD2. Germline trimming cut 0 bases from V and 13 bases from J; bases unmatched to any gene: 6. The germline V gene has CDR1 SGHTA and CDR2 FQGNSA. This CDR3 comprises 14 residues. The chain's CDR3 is CASSLASTSGRWYF. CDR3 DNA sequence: TGTGCCAGCAGCTTAGCGTCTACTAGCGGGAGGTGGTACTTC.

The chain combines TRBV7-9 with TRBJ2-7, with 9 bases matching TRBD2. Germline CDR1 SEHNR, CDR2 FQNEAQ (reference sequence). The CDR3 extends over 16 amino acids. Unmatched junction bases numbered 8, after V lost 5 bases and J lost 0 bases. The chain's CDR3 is CASSPEAGGPSYEQYF. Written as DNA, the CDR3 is TGTGCCAGCAGCCCGGAAGCGGGAGGTCCCTCCTACGAGCAGTACTTC.

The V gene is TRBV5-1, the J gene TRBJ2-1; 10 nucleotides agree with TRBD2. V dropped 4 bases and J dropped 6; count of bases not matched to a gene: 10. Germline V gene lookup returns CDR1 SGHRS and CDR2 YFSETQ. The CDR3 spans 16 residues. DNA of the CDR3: TGCGCCAGCAGCCCCCGGACTAGCGGCCTGGGCAATGAGCAGTTCTTC. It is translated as CASSPRTSGLGNEQFF.

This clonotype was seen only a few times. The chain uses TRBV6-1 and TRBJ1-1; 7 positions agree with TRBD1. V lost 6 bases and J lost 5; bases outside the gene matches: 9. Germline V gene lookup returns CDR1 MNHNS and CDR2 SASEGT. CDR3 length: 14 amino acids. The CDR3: CASSRDRSSTEAFF. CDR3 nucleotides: TGTGCCAGCAGCAGGGACAGATCATCGACTGAAGCTTTCTTT.

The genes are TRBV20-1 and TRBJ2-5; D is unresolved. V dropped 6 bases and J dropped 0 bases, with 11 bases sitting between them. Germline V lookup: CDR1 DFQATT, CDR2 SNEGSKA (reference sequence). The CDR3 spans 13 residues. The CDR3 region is CSAVTLYQETQYF. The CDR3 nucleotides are TGCAGTGCCGTGACACTTTACCAAGAGACCCAGTACTTC.

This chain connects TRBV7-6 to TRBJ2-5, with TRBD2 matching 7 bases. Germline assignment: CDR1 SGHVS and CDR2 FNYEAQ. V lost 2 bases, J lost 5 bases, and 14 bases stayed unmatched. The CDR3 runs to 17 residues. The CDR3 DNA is TGTGCCAGCAGCTTATGGGTAATTGGCGGGAGTCAGGAGACCCAGTACTTC. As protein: CASSLWVIGGSQETQYF.

The DNA for the CDR3 is TGTGCCACCAGCAGAGATCTTGGCCCGAACACTGAAGCTTTCTTT. This translates into CATSRDLGPNTEAFF. The chain uses TRBV15 and TRBJ1-1; D is unresolved. Looked up from germline, CDR1 is LNHNV and CDR2 is YYDKDF (reference sequence). The V end was cut by 0 bases, the J end by 1 base, with 9 bases between. CDR3 length: 15 amino acids.

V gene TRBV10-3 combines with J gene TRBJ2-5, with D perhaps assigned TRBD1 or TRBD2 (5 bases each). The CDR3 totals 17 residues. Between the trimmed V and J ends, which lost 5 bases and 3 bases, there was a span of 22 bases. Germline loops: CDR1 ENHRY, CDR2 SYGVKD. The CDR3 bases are TGTGCCATCAGTCGCTCGGGGTGGGGGAGAAAAGAAGAGACCCAGTACTTC. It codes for CAISRSGWGRKEETQYF.

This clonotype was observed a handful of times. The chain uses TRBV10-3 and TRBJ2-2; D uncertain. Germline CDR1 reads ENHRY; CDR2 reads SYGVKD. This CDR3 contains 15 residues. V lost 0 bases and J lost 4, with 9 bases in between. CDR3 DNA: TGTGCCATCAGTGAGTCGGGAACTCGCACCGGGGAGCTGTTTTTT. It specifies CAISESGTRTGELFF.

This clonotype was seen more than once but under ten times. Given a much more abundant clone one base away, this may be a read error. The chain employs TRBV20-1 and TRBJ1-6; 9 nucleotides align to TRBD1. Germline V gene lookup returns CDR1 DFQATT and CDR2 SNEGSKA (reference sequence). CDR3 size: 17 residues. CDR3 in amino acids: CSAGDREDNPFNSPPHF. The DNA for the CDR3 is TGCAGTGCTGGGGACAGGGAGGACAATCCTTTTAATTCACCCCCCCACTTT.

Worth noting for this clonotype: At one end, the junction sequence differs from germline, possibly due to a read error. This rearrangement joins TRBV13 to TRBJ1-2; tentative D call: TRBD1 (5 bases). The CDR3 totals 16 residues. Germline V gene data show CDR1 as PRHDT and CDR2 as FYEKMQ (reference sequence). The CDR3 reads CTSSSSEDIPNYGYTF. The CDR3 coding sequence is TGTACCAGCAGCTCCTCCGAGGACATACCTAACTATGGCTACACCTTC.

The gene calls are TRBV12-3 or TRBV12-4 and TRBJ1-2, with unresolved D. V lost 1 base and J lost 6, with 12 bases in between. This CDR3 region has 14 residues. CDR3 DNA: TGTGCCAGCAGTTTAGGACATCTGGTAAATGGCTACACCTTC. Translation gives CASSLGHLVNGYTF.

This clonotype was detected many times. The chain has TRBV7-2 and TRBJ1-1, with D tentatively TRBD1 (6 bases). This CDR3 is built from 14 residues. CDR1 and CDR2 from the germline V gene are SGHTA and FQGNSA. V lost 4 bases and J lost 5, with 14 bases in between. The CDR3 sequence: CASSSQGPGTEAFF. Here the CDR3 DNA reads TGTGCCAGCAGCTCACAGGGTCCTGGGACTGAAGCTTTCTTT.

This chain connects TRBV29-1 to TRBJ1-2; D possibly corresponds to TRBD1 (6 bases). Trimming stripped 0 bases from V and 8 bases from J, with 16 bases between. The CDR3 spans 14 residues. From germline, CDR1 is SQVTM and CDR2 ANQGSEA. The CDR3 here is CSVEETGSSGGYTF. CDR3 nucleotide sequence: TGCAGCGTTGAAGAAACAGGGTCCTCAGGAGGCTACACCTTC.

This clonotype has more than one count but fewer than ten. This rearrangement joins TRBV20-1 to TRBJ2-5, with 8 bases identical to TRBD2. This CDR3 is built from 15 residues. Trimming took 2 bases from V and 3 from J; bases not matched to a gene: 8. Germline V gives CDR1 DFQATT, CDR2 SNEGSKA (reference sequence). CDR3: CSARPGLEAEETQYF. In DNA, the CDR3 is TGCAGTGCTAGACCGGGACTAGAGGCCGAAGAGACCCAGTACTTC.

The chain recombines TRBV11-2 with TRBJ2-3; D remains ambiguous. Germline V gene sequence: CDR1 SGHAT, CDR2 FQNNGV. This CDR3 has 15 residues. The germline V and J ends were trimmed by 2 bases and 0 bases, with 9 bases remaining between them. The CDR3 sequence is CASSLSRSSTDTQYF. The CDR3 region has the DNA TGTGCCAGCAGCTTAAGTCGTTCTAGCACAGATACGCAGTATTTT.

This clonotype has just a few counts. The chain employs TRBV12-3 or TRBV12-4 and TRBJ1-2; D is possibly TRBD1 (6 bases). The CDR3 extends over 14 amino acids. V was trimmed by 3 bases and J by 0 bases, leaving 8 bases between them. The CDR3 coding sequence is TGTGCCAGCAGTTTCGGACAGCCTAACTATGGCTACACCTTC. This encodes CASSFGQPNYGYTF.

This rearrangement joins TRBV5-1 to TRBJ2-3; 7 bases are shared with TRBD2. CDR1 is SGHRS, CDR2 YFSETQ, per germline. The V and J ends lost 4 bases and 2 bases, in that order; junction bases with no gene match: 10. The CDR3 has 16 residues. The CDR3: CASSPGGSDYTDTQYF. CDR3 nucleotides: TGCGCCAGCAGCCCAGGCGGGAGCGATTACACAGATACGCAGTATTTT.

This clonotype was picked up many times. The CDR3 protein is CASSLGGGNSGETQYF. The DNA of the CDR3 is TGTGCCAGCAGCTTAGGTGGCGGGAACTCAGGAGAGACCCAGTACTTC. The rearrangement uses TRBV7-2 and TRBJ2-5; weak D call: TRBD2 (6 bases). The ends were cut back, 1 base at V and 4 bases at J, with 16 bases in the middle. Germline V CDR1 and CDR2: SGHTA, FQGNSA. This CDR3 has 16 residues.

In DNA, the CDR3 is TGTGCCAGCAGCTTGTGGGGTCGACAAGCGAACACTGAAGCTTTCTTT. Translating gives CASSLWGRQANTEAFF. This chain links TRBV12-3 or TRBV12-4 with TRBJ1-1; D is unclear. The CDR3 totals 16 residues. Deletions cut 6 bases from V and 1 base from J, with 18 bases between.

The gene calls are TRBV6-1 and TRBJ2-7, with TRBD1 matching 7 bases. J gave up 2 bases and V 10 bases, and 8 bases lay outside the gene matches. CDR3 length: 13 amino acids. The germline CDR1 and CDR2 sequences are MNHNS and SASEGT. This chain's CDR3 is CATSGQGAYEQYF. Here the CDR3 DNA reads TGTGCCACCTCGGGGCAGGGGGCCTACGAGCAGTACTTC.